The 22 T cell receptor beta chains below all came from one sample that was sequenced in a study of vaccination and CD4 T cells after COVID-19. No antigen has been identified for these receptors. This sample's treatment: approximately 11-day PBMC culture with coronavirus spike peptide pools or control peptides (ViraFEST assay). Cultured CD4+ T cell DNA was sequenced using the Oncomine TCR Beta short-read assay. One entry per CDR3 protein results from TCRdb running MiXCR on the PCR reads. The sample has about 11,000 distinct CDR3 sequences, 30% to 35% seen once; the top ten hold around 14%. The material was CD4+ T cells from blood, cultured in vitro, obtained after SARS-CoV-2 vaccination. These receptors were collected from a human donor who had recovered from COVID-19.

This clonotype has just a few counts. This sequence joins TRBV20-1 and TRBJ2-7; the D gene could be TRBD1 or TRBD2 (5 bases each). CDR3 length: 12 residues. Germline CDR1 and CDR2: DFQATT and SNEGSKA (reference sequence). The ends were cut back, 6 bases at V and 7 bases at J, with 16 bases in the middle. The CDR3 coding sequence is TGCAGTGCCGCCGGGGCGGGTATGGAGCAGTACTTC. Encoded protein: CSAAGAGMEQYF.

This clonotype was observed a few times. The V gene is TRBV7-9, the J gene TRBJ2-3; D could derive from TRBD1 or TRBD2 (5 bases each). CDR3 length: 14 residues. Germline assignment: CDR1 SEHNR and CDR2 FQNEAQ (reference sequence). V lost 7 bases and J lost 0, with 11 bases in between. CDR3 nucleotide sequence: TGTGCCAGCACCGCAGGGAGAAGCACAGATACGCAGTATTTT. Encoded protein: CASTAGRSTDTQYF.

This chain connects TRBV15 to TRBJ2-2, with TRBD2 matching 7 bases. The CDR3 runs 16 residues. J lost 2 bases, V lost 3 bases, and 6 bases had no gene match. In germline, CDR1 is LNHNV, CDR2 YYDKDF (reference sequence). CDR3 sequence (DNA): TGTGCCACCAGCAGGGGAGGGATGAAAAACACCGGGGAGCTGTTTTTT. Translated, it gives CATSRGGMKNTGELFF.

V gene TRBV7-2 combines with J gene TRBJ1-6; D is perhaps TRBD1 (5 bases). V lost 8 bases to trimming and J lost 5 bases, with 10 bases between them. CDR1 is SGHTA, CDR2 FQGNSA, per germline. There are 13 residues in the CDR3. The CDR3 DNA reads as TGTGCCAGCGGGACGGTGGATAATTCACCCCTCCACTTT. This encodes CASGTVDNSPLHF. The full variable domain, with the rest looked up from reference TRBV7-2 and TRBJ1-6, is GAGVSQSPSNKVTEKGKDVELRCDPISGHTALYWYRQSLGQGLEFLIYFQGNSAPDKSGLPSDRFSAERTGGSVSTLTIQRTQQEDSAVYLCASGTVDNSPLHFGNGTRLTVT.

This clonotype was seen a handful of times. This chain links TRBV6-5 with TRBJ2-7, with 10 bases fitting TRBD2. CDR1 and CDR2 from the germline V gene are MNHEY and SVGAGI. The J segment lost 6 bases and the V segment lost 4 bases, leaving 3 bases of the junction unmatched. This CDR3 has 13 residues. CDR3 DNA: TGTGCCAGCAGTTTAACTAGCGGGACCGAGCAGTACTTC. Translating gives CASSLTSGTEQYF.

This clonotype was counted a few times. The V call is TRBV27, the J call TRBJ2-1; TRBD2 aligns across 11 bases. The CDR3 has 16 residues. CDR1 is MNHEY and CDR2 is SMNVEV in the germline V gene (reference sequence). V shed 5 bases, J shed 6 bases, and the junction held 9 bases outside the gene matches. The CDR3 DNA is TGTGCCAGCAGTCTCCACGGGACTAGCGGTGGCAATGAGCAGTTCTTC. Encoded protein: CASSLHGTSGGNEQFF.

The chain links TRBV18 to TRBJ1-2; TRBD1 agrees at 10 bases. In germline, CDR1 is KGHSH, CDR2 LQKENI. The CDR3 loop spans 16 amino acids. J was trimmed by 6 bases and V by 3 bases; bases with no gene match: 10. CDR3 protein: CASSPGTGERGHGYTF. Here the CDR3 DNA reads TGTGCCAGCTCACCCGGGACAGGGGAGAGGGGGCATGGCTACACCTTC.

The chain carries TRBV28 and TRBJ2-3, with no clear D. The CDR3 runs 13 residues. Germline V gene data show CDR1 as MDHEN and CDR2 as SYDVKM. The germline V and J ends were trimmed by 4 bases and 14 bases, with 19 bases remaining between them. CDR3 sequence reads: CASSSGPLHLPYF. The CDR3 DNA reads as TGTGCCAGCAGTTCAGGACCATTACACCTCCCGTATTTT.

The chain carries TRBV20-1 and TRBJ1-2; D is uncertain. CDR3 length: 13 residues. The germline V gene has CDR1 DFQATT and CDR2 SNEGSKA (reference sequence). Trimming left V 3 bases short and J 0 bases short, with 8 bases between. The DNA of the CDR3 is TGCAGTGCTAGTACCAGTACTAACTATGGCTACACCTTC. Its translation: CSASTSTNYGYTF.

The CDR3 nucleotides read TGTGCCAGCAGTTTGGCGGGAGGACCCACCGGGGAGCTGTTTTTT. Its protein is CASSLAGGPTGELFF. The genes are TRBV28 and TRBJ2-2, with 8 bases fitting TRBD2. CDR3 size: 15 residues. V dropped 3 bases and J dropped 4; count of bases not matched to a gene: 4. The V gene's germline CDR1 is MDHEN and CDR2 SYDVKM. Drawing the rest from reference TRBV28 and TRBJ2-2, the complete variable domain is DVKVTQSSRYLVKRTGEKVFLECVQDMDHENMFWYRQDPGLGLRLIYFSYDVKMKEKGDIPEGYSVSREKKERFSLILESASTNQTSMYLCASSLAGGPTGELFFGEGSRLTVL.

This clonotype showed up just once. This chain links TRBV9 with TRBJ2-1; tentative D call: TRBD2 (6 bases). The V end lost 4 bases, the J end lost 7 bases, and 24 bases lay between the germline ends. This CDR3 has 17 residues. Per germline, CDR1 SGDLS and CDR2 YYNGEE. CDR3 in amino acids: CASSSSPWRAKENEQFF. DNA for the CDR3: TGTGCCAGCAGCTCGTCCCCGTGGAGGGCGAAGGAAAATGAGCAGTTCTTC.

In nucleotides, the CDR3 is TGTGCCAGCAGCCCCCGAGGACAGGCCACTAACTATGGCTACACCTTC. As protein: CASSPRGQATNYGYTF. The chain has TRBV9 and TRBJ1-2, with 7 bases fitting TRBD1. Germline V gene sequence: CDR1 SGDLS, CDR2 YYNGEE. V lost 4 bases, J lost 0 bases, and 9 bases stayed unmatched. This CDR3 is 16 amino acids long.

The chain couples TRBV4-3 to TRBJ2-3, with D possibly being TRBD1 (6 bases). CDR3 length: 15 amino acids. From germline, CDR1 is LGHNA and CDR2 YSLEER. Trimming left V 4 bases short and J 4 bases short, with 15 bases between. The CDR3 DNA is TGCGCCAGCAGCCGAACCTGGGGGCCATCAGATACGCAGTATTTT. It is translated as CASSRTWGPSDTQYF.

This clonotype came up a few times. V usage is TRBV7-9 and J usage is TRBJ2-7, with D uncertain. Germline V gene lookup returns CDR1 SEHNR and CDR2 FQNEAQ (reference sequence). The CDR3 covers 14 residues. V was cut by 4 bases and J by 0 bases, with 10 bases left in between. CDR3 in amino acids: CASSSSLISYEQYF. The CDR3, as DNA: TGTGCCAGCAGCTCATCCTTGATCTCCTACGAGCAGTACTTC.

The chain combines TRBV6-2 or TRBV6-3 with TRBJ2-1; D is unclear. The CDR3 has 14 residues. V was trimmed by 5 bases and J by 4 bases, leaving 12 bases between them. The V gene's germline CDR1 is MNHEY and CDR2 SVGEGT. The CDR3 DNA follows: TGTGCCAGCAGTCCGTTCTCTACTTACAATGAGCAGTTCTTC. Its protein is CASSPFSTYNEQFF.

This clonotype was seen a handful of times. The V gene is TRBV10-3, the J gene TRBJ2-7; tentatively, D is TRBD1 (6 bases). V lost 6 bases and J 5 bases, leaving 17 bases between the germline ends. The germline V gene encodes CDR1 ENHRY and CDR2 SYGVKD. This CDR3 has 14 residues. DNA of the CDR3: TGTGCCATCAGGATGACAGGTCAGACAGACGAGCAGTACTTC. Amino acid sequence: CAIRMTGQTDEQYF.

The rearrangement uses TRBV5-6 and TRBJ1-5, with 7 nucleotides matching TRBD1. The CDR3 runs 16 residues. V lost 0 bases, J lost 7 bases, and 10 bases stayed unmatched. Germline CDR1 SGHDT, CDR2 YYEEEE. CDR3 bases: TGTGCCAGCAGCTTGGTTTGGAGGGGGCTGGGACAGCCCCAGCATTTT. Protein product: CASSLVWRGLGQPQHF. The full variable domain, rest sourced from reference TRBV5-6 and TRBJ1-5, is DAGVTQSPTHLIKTRGQQVTLRCSPKSGHDTVSWYQQALGQGPQFIFQYYEEEERQRGNFPDRFSGHQFPNYSSELNVNALLLGDSALYLCASSLVWRGLGQPQHFGDGTRLSIL.

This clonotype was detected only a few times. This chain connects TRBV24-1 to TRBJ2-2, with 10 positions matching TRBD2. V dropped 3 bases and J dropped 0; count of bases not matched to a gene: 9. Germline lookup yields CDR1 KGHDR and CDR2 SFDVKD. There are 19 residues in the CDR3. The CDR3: CATSDPRLAGPSNTGELFF. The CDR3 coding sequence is TGTGCCACCAGTGATCCGAGACTAGCGGGCCCTTCGAACACCGGGGAGCTGTTTTTT.

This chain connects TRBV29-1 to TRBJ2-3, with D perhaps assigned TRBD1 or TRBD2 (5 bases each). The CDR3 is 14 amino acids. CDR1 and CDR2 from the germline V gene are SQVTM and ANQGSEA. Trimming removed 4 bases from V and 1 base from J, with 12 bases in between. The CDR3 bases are TGCAGCGTTGGGGGGTTGACGGGCACAGATACGCAGTATTTT. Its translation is CSVGGLTGTDTQYF.

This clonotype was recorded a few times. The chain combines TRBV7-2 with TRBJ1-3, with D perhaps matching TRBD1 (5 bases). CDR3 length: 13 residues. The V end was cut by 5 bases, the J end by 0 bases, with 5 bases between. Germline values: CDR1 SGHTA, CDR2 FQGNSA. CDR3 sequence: CASSGGSGNTIYF. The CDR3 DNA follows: TGTGCCAGCAGCGGGGGCTCTGGAAACACCATATATTTT.

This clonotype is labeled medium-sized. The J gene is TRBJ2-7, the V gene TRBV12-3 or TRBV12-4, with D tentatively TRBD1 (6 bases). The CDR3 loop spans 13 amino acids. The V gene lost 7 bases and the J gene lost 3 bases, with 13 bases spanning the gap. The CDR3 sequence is CASNRQVGYEQYF. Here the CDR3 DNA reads TGTGCCAGCAACCGACAGGTGGGCTACGAGCAGTACTTC.

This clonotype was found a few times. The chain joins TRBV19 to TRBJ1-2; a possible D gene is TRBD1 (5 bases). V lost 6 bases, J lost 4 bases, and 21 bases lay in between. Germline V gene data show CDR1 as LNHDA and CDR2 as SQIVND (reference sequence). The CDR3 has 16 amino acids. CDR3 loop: CASSLPTGWWGYGYTF. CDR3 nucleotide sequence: TGTGCCAGTAGCCTACCCACAGGTTGGTGGGGCTATGGCTACACCTTC.